The T cell receptor beta chain described here comes from a study of OX40 agonist ivuxolimab in advanced cancers. General study results and limits: There were also nonresponders showing low normalized T-cell clonal expansion. At 0.1 to 3.0 mg/kg and by week 6, CD4+ and CD8+ T cells in the blood had expanded clonally. In CD8+ T cells, expanded clones were on average more numerous than in CD4+.

Peripheral blood came from all dose cohorts at three timepoints. As for this clone: Its antigen is unidentified.

The protocol was immunoSEQ multiplex PCR, while the TCRdb copy is restricted to in-frame clones and leaves out a portion. Among 67,000 or so clones listed, 70% to 90% were seen once. CDR1 and CDR2 (germline): SGHDT, YYEEEE. CDR3 length equals 16 residues. J was trimmed by 2 bases and V by 6 bases; bases with no gene match: 11. The material was CD4+ or CD8+ T cells sorted from blood, obtained in a trial of the OX40 agonist ivuxolimab. This sequence was found in an adult with an advanced solid tumor such as melanoma, head and neck, liver or kidney cancer. The genes are TRBV5-6 and TRBJ2-1; 7 nucleotides line up with TRBD2. The CDR3, as DNA: TGTGCCAGCACCCTGACGGTACTAGCGACCTACAATGAGCAGTTCTTC. Amino acids: CASTLTVLATYNEQFF.